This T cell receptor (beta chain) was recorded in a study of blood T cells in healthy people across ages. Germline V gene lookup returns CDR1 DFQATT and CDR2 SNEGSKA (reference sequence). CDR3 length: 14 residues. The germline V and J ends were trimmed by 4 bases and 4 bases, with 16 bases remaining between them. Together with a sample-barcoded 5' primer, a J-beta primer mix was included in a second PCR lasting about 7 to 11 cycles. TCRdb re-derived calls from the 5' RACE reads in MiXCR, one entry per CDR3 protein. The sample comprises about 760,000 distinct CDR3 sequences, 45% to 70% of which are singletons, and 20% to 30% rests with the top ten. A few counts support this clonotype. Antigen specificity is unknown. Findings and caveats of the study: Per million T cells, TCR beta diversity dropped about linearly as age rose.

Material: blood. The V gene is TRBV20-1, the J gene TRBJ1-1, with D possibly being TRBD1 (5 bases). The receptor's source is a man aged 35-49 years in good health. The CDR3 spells CSAIGTGGATEAFF. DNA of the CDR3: TGCAGTGCTATTGGGACGGGAGGGGCCACTGAAGCTTTCTTT.